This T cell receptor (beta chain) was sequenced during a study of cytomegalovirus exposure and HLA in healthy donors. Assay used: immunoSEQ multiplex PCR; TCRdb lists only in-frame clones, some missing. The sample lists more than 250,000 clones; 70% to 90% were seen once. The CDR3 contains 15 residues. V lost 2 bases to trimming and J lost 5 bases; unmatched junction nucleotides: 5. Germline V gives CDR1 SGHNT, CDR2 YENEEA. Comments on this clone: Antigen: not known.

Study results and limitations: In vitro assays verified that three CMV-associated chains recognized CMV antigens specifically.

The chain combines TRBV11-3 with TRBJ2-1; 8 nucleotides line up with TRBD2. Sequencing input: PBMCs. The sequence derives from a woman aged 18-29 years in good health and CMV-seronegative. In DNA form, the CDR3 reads TGTGCCAGCAGCTTATCGCGGGAGGCTAACAATGAGCAGTTCTTC. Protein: CASSLSREANNEQFF.